The following is a T cell receptor (beta chain) sequence with its context. Its antigen is not identified. Measured with immunoSEQ multiplex PCR; TCRdb has only the in-frame clones, and not every one. The sample shows more than 70,000 clones, under 95% of them seen only once. The sample originates from a study of T cell responses to AZD1222 COVID-19 vaccine. Points from the study as a whole: Repertoires were collected only later (after the peak T cell response had occurred). Nearly half of spike-specific TCRs reportedly target unmutated variant regions. Only a handful of AZD1222 recipients, roughly six in all, had baseline seropositivity.

V dropped 2 bases and J dropped 4 bases, with 7 bases sitting between them. Germline V gene lookup returns CDR1 KGHSH and CDR2 LQKENI. The CDR3 totals 13 residues. V is TRBV18 and J is TRBJ2-3; D remains ambiguous. The TCR comes from an adult who received the AZD1222 COVID-19 vaccine. The sample was peripheral blood, taken 28 days after the second AZD1222 dose. CDR3 protein: CASSPFSPDTQYF. Written as DNA, the CDR3 is TGTGCCAGCTCACCATTTTCCCCAGATACGCAGTATTTT.